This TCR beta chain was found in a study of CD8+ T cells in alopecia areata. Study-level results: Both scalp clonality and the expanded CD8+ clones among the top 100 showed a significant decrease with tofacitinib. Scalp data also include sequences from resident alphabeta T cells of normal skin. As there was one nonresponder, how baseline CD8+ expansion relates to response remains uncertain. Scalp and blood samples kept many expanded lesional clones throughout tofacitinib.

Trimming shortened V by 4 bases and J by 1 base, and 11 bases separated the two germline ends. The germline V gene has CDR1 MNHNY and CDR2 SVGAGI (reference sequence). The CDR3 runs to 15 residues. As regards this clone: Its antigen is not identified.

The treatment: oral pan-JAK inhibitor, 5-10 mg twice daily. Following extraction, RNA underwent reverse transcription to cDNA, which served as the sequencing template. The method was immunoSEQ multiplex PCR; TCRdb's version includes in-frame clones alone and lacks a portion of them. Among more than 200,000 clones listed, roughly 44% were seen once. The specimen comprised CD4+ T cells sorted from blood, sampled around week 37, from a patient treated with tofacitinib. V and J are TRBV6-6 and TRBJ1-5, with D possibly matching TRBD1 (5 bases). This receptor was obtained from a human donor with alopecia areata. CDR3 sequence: CASSSSGSSNQPQHF. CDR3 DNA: TGTGCCAGCAGTTCATCAGGGAGCAGCAATCAGCCCCAGCATTTT.